A selection of T cell receptor beta chains follows, all from one sample in a study of blood T cell repertoires in COVID-19. Produced via immunoSEQ multiplex PCR; TCRdb's table is partial and in-frame only. Here the sample spans 80,000 to 100,000 clones, roughly 78% being singletons. Sequencing was performed on peripheral blood. All receptors derive from a woman between 70 and 85 years old with acute or convalescent COVID-19. The CDR3 runs from the conserved cysteine through the conserved F or W. D genes are given only for firm matches. Size is omitted from some rows. Given values are once, few, many or a class for expanded clones.

J: TRBJ1-1; V: TRBV5-5; size: -; D: TRBD1; CDR3: CASSALPTGGTEAFF; DNA: TGTGCCAGCAGCGCGTTGCCGACAGGGGGCACTGAAGCTTTCTTT
J: TRBJ2-1; V: TRBV9; size: once; D: TRBD2; CDR3: CASSESRVAGGSSYNEQFF; DNA: TGTGCCAGCAGCGAAAGCAGGGTAGCGGGAGGATCCTCCTACAATGAGCAGTTCTTC
J: TRBJ2-7; V: TRBV19; size: -; D: TRBD1; CDR3: CASSSTGDSYEQYF; DNA: TGTGCCAGTAGTTCGACAGGGGATTCCTACGAGCAGTACTTC
J: TRBJ1-1; V: TRBV18; size: -; D: TRBD1; CDR3: CASSPRQGFTEAFF; DNA: TGTGCCAGCTCACCCCGACAGGGGTTCACTGAAGCTTTCTTT
J: TRBJ1-5; V: TRBV19; size: -; D: TRBD1; CDR3: CASSSRTGTGYDQPQHF; DNA: TGTGCCAGTAGTTCTCGGACCGGGACAGGGTACGATCAGCCCCAGCATTTT
J: TRBJ1-1; V: TRBV6-5; size: -; D: TRBD1; CDR3: CAAGTGDTEAFF; DNA: TGTGCCGCAGGGACAGGGGACACTGAAGCTTTCTTT
J: TRBJ2-6; V: TRBV19; size: -; D: TRBD1; CDR3: CASSIRTGGIAGANVLTF; DNA: TGTGCCAGTAGTATACGGACAGGGGGTATAGCTGGGGCCAACGTCCTGACTTTC
J: TRBJ2-5; V: TRBV5-1; size: once; D: TRBD1; CDR3: CASSLEGQGAETQYF; DNA: TGCGCCAGCAGCTTGGAAGGACAGGGAGCAGAGACCCAGTACTTC
J: TRBJ2-7; V: TRBV5-1; size: -; D: -; CDR3: CASTGLNYEQYF; DNA: TGCGCCAGCACAGGACTCAACTACGAGCAGTACTTC
J: TRBJ1-6; V: TRBV5-1; size: -; D: TRBD1; CDR3: CASSLDRGNSPLHF; DNA: TGCGCCAGCAGCTTAGACAGGGGAAATTCACCCCTCCACTTT